These T cell receptor beta chains were read from a single sample in a study of cytotoxic CD8 clonotypes in ibrutinib-treated CLL. Sequencing was performed with immunoSEQ multiplex PCR; in TCRdb, only in-frame clones are kept and a portion is missing. The table lists over 45,000 clones, roughly 50% of them singletons. This specimen consisted of PBMCs, obtained after 24 months of ibrutinib treatment. These receptors came from a human donor with chronic lymphocytic leukemia. Each CDR3 is given with its conserved first and last residue. The D gene is left open where the match is weak. A clone size is listed for some rows: how often the clone was seen (once, few, many), or a class if it is expanded.

>.|TRBV19|.|TRBJ1-1
CASSIRGRNTEAFF
TGTGCCAGTAGTATTCGGGGGAGGAACACTGAAGCTTTCTTT
>.|TRBV7-2|.|TRBJ2-5
CASTLRTGLIKETQYF
TGTGCCAGCACCCTCCGAACAGGACTGATCAAAGAGACCCAGTACTTC
>few|TRBV19|TRBD1|TRBJ2-2
CASSHRGRGELFF
TGTGCCAGTAGTCACAGGGGCCGAGGGGAGCTGTTTTTT
>.|TRBV27|TRBD2|TRBJ2-1
CASSSPGLAPHNEQFF
TGTGCCAGCAGTTCCCCGGGACTAGCCCCCCACAATGAGCAGTTCTTC
>few|TRBV11-2|.|TRBJ1-1
CASSLDLAFGNTEAFF
TGTGCCAGCAGCTTAGATTTGGCCTTTGGGAACACTGAAGCTTTCTTT
>.|TRBV7-2|TRBD1|TRBJ2-7
CASSLQPGGIYEQYF
TGTGCCAGCAGCTTACAGCCAGGGGGCATCTACGAGCAGTACTTC
>.|TRBV6-1|TRBD1|TRBJ2-3
CASSAGQGTDTQYF
TGTGCCAGCAGTGCCGGACAGGGGACGGATACGCAGTATTTT
>.|TRBV4-1|.|TRBJ1-4
CASSQPGLDEKLFF
TGCGCCAGCAGCCAGCCGGGTCTGGATGAAAAACTGTTTTTT
>.|TRBV28|.|TRBJ2-7
CASSPSGPALEQYF
TGTGCCAGCAGCCCAAGCGGGCCAGCCCTCGAGCAGTACTTC
>few|TRBV30|.|TRBJ1-2
CAWSGGQAYGYTF
TGTGCCTGGAGTGGAGGACAAGCTTATGGCTACACCTTC
>.|TRBV9|.|TRBJ2-1
CASSVESSGPSSYNEQFF
TGTGCCAGCAGCGTAGAGTCGTCGGGGCCGAGCTCCTACAATGAGCAGTTCTTC
>many|TRBV6-1|.|TRBJ2-1
CASSPGLERQFF
TGTGCCAGCTCACCCGGCCTGGAGAGGCAGTTCTTC
>once|TRBV5-1|.|TRBJ1-1
CASSSGAKEAFF
TGCGCCAGCAGCTCAGGGGCCAAGGAAGCTTTCTTT
>.|TRBV14|TRBD1|TRBJ1-2
CASSQDPVRGTGDNGYTF
TGTGCCAGCAGCCAAGATCCCGTTAGGGGCACAGGGGATAATGGCTACACCTTC
>.|TRBV27|.|TRBJ1-6
CASSLNGGSNSPLHF
TGTGCCAGCAGTTTAAACGGGGGGTCTAATTCACCCCTCCACTTT
>few|TRBV14|.|TRBJ2-7
CASSQDANTGYYEQYF
TGTGCCAGCAGCCAAGATGCGAATACCGGGTACTACGAGCAGTACTTC
>once|TRBV10-2|.|TRBJ2-3
CASRGAVSTDTQYF
TGCGCCAGCAGGGGGGCGGTCAGCACAGATACGCAGTATTTT
>.|TRBV19|.|TRBJ2-3
CASSEGVWDTQYF
TGTGCCAGTAGTGAAGGGGTATGGGATACGCAGTATTTT
>medium-sized|TRBV5-8|TRBD1|TRBJ1-5
CASSLEGAGNQPQHF
TGTGCCAGCAGCTTGGAGGGGGCAGGGAATCAGCCCCAGCATTTT
>.|TRBV7-2|TRBD2|TRBJ2-3
CASSLVAGAIDTQYF
TGTGCCAGCAGCTTAGTGGCGGGAGCGATAGATACGCAGTATTTT
>.|TRBV28|.|TRBJ2-7
CASSLGTVSYEQYF
TGTGCCAGCAGTTTAGGGACGGTCTCCTACGAGCAGTACTTC
>.|TRBV11-2|TRBD1|TRBJ1-1
CASSSRGQGAGVEAFF
TGTGCCAGCAGCAGCCGCGGACAGGGGGCTGGGGTGGAAGCTTTCTTT
>many|TRBV2|.|TRBJ1-4
CASRGPKNEKLFF
TGTGCCAGCAGAGGGCCAAAAAATGAAAAACTGTTTTTT
>many|TRBV2|.|TRBJ2-3
CACNLRIPTDTQYF
TGTGCCTGTAACCTAAGGATTCCCACAGATACGCAGTATTTT
>.|TRBV5-4|TRBD1|TRBJ1-2
CASSLDRTGYGYTF
TGTGCCAGCAGCTTGGACAGGACAGGCTATGGCTACACCTTC
>.|TRBV9|.|TRBJ1-6
CASSVSGLPNNSPLHF
TGTGCCAGCAGCGTATCAGGGCTTCCTAATAATTCACCCCTCCACTTT
>.|TRBV28|.|TRBJ1-2
CASSFTYGYTF
TGTGCCAGCAGTTTTACTTATGGCTACACCTTC
>.|TRBV11-2|TRBD2|TRBJ2-3
CASRLAGSTDTQYF
TGTGCCAGCCGACTAGCGGGGAGCACAGATACGCAGTATTTT
>many|TRBV29-1|TRBD2|TRBJ2-3
CSASGGPRPDTQYF
TGCAGCGCTTCGGGAGGGCCAAGACCAGATACGCAGTATTTT
>.|TRBV2|TRBD1|TRBJ2-3
CASRTWDRDKADTQYF
TGTGCCAGCAGGACATGGGACAGGGATAAGGCAGATACGCAGTATTTT
>once|TRBV19|TRBD1|TRBJ1-4
CASNGTGAGKRTNEKLFF
TGTGCCAGTAATGGGACAGGGGCAGGTAAGCGAACTAATGAAAAACTGTTTTTT
>few|TRBV11-2|.|TRBJ2-1
CASSFTYNEQFF
TGTGCCAGCAGCTTCACGTACAATGAGCAGTTCTTC
>.|TRBV5-1|.|TRBJ1-2
CASSFVKGYTF
TGTGCCAGCAGCTTCGTCAAGGGCTACACCTTC
>.|TRBV25-1|.|TRBJ2-3
CASSVILALSPDTQYF
TGTGCCAGCAGTGTTATACTAGCTCTAAGTCCAGATACGCAGTATTTT
>many|TRBV10-3|.|TRBJ1-1
CAIGPATDTEAFF
TGTGCCATCGGGCCGGCCACGGACACTGAAGCTTTCTTT
>.|TRBV5-6|.|TRBJ2-3
CASSRTVSRDTDTQYF
TGTGCCAGCAGCCGGACCGTCAGCAGGGACACAGATACGCAGTATTTT
>.|TRBV27|TRBD2|TRBJ2-7
CASSFSGGYEQYF
TGTGCCAGCAGTTTTTCGGGAGGGTACGAGCAGTACTTC
>.|TRBV10-2|TRBD2|TRBJ2-5
CASLSPRREPWETQYF
TGCGCCAGCCTCTCTCCGAGGCGGGAGCCCTGGGAGACCCAGTACTTC
>.|TRBV27|.|TRBJ2-3
CASSLASPSDTQYF
TGTGCCAGCAGTTTAGCTTCCCCCTCAGATACGCAGTATTTT
>many|TRBV7-2|TRBD1|TRBJ1-1
CASSFSTRKGANTEAFF
TGTGCCAGCAGCTTCTCTACAAGGAAGGGGGCGAACACTGAAGCTTTCTTT
>.|TRBV28|TRBD2|TRBJ2-3
CASSLMTSGSVTDTQYF
TGTGCCAGCAGTTTAATGACTAGCGGGAGTGTAACAGATACGCAGTATTTT
>.|TRBV28|.|TRBJ2-3
CASSFVSPGSTDTQYF
TGTGCCAGCAGTTTTGTTTCCCCAGGAAGCACAGATACGCAGTATTTT